This note documents a single T cell receptor beta chain sequence. The antigen remains unidentified. TCRdb ran MiXCR on the 5' RACE reads and lists one entry per CDR3 protein. The sample shows fewer than 150,000 distinct CDR3 sequences, approximately 6.3% of them seen only once. These data originate in a study of T-cell memory formation after mild COVID-19. This CDR3 has 14 amino acids. Points from the study as a whole: A second wave expanding day 15 to 37 was CD4+-biased; contracting clones were balanced. CD4+ contracting clones were found mainly in CM and EM, and CD8+ ones in EMRA.

Sample: PBMCs or a T cell subset sorted from them (not recorded which). The rearrangement joins TRBV21-1 to TRBJ2-7. TRBV21-1 is a pseudogene segment. The clonotype was recovered from an adult woman who had mild COVID-19 (a few samples of this study predate the infection). Cell type and time point are not known. CDR3 loop: CASSNYRRSYEQYF. CDR3 nucleotide sequence: TGTGCCAGCAGCAATTATCGCCGCTCCTACGAGCAGTACTTC.